This entry is about one T cell receptor (beta chain). The data belong to a study of blood T cell repertoires in COVID-19. V was pared by 1 base and J by 4 bases, with 16 bases between. CDR3 length: 17 amino acids. Germline CDR1 is SGHVS and CDR2 is FNYEAQ. Profiled with immunoSEQ multiplex PCR; TCRdb holds only in-frame clones, not every one. The sample lists approximately 97,000 clones; nearly 90% were seen once. Source material: peripheral blood. This receptor was taken from a man aged 50 or older with active COVID-19. The chain recombines TRBV7-6 with TRBJ1-4; TRBD1 is a possible D gene (6 bases). The CDR3 region is CASSLGVRGRINEKLFF. CDR3 bases: TGTGCCAGCAGCTTAGGCGTCAGGGGCCGCATTAATGAAAAACTGTTTTTT.